This is a list of T cell receptor beta chains from one sample in a study of shared clonotypes between healthy human individuals. Here immunoSEQ multiplex PCR was the method, and the copy in TCRdb shows in-frame clones only, minus some. Among nearly 2 million clones listed, roughly 94% were seen once. The sequenced material came from naive CD8+ T cells sorted from blood. The receptor source for this set is a man aged 18 to 29 in good health. The CDR3 runs from the conserved cysteine through the conserved F or W. Fields, in order: J gene, V gene, CDR3 protein.

TRBJ2-1 TRBV9 CASSVDGGITSYNEQFF
TRBJ2-7 TRBV9 CASSAGTSGSYEQYF
TRBJ2-1 TRBV7-9 CASSSAGQHYNEQFF
TRBJ2-1 TRBV6-5 CASSIDPGEQFF
TRBJ2-3 TRBV15 CATSRGGEDYTQYF
TRBJ2-1 TRBV29-1 CSGHGPDSKRESNEQFF
TRBJ1-6 TRBV30 CAWGGQGRNSPLHF
TRBJ2-7 TRBV7-9 CASSLDGKPYEQYF
TRBJ2-2 TRBV19 CATAVLGGTGELFF
TRBJ1-5 TRBV6-1 CASSDDRDRDDQPQHF
TRBJ1-4 TRBV5-4 CASSWEPGQGINNEKLFF
TRBJ2-7 TRBV6-6 CASSYSTSGRPYEQYF
TRBJ2-7 TRBV6-1 CASLDLGSYEQYF
TRBJ1-2 TRBV15 CATSRGPGGEGYGYTF
TRBJ2-3 TRBV28 CASSLRTTSTDTQYF
TRBJ1-1 TRBV27 CASSLGQGYTEAFF
TRBJ1-6 TRBV27 CASSLLGDSPLHF
TRBJ2-5 TRBV4-1 CASSQVLAQETQYF
TRBJ1-5 TRBV6-6 CASSYDIPYGDQPQHF
TRBJ2-7 TRBV7-4 CASSTSYDRVSSYEQYF
TRBJ1-2 TRBV4-1 CASSQEFGGAGYGYTF
TRBJ2-1 TRBV5-6 CASSWDRDTYNEQFF
TRBJ2-1 TRBV7-2 CASSFGGHEQFF
TRBJ2-3 TRBV18 CASSPAVGGDTQYF
TRBJ2-1 TRBV7-9 CASSFRDRAYNEQFF
TRBJ2-7 TRBV27 CATGEAGRSSYEQYF
TRBJ2-1 TRBV4-1 CASSQDDYYNEQFF
TRBJ2-4 TRBV28 CASSRDPKNIQYF
TRBJ2-7 TRBV13 CASSLAPGQGGEQYF
TRBJ2-7 TRBV7-9 CASIPIVGGYEQYF
TRBJ2-1 TRBV7-9 CASGQGTASYNEQFF
TRBJ2-7 TRBV11-1 CASSLWSGYEQYF
TRBJ1-4 TRBV6-1 CASSEAWGINEKLFF
TRBJ2-1 TRBV11-2 CASSFLGNEQFF
TRBJ1-5 TRBV27 CASSLDSNQPQHF
TRBJ2-3 TRBV4-1 CASSQEGYGGTQYF
TRBJ1-5 TRBV4-1 CASSQATGPQHF
TRBJ2-1 TRBV15 CATSKDLAGGLYEQFF
TRBJ2-7 TRBV9 CASSVGEGTGVSEQYF
TRBJ2-7 TRBV28 CASSSDYEGQGTYYEQYF
TRBJ2-7 TRBV13 CASRTRGESYEQYF
TRBJ2-7 TRBV5-1 CASSLAPSPGEQYF
TRBJ2-3 TRBV19 CASSIGGGSTDTQYF
TRBJ2-7 TRBV2 CASSPDTTYEQYF
TRBJ2-2 TRBV7-9 CASSPLAGGPGELFF
TRBJ2-7 TRBV29-1 CSVRTDPYEQYF
TRBJ2-7 TRBV7-9 CASSFQTDYEQYF
TRBJ2-7 TRBV30 CAFSQRGGTYEQYF